Sequencing of this T cell receptor (beta chain) was carried out in a study of T cells in Graves' hyperthyroidism and ophthalmopathy. Study-wide points: Most clonotypes expanded in the thyroid (above 0.001) were also present in blood.

RNA transcripts served as the template for amplifying TCR beta CDR3 regions. The HTBI primer set drove a first-round RT-PCR of the TCR CDR3. TCRdb independently ran MiXCR on the multiplex PCR reads; one entry per CDR3 protein. Altogether hundreds of thousands of distinct CDR3 sequences are present, approximately 15% being singletons, with the ten largest covering 3.5% to 4.5%. The CDR3 extends over 12 amino acids. The V end lost 6 bases, the J end lost 3 bases, and 8 bases lay between the germline ends. CDR1 MNHNS and CDR2 SASEGT come from the germline V gene. A Clinical Activity Score of at least 3, a NOSPECS grade of at least 4 and a duration under 3 months were recorded in the ophthalmopathy patients. Clinical symptoms, serum thyroxine, TRAb, thyroid ultrasound and orbital computed tomography established diagnosis. Fresh 10 ml peripheral blood yielded PBMCs. As concerns this clonotype: Its antigen is still unknown. A read error may be the cause here, since a much bigger clone is one base away.

This clonotype originated in a woman in her forties with Graves' ophthalmopathy. J is TRBJ1-1 and V is TRBV6-1; no clear D. The sequenced sample consisted of blood. CDR3 coding DNA: TGTGCCAGCAGACCCCCGGACACTGAAGCTTTCTTT. Amino acid sequence: CASRPPDTEAFF.